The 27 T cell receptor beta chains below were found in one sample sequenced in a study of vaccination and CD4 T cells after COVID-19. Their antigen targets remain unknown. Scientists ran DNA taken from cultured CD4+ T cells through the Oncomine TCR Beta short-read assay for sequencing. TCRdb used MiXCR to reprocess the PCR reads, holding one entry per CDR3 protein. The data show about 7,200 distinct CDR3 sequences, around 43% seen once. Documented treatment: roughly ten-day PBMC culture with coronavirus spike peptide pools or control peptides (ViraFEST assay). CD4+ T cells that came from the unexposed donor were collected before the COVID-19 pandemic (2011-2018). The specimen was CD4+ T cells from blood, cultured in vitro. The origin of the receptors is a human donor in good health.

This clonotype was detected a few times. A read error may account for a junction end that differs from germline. The CDR3: CASSDRQTGYF. In DNA form, the CDR3 reads TGTGCCAGCAGTGATAGGCAGACAGGATACTTT. This chain joins TRBV2 and TRBJ1-1; a possible D gene is TRBD1 (6 bases). Germline V gene data show CDR1 as SNHLY and CDR2 as FYNNEI. This CDR3 comprises 11 residues.

Here the CDR3 reads CASSPSVVYNEQFF. The CDR3 nucleotides are TGTGCCAGCAGCCCGTCGGTAGTTTACAATGAGCAGTTCTTC. This chain uses TRBV7-6 with TRBJ2-1; D not resolved. From germline, CDR1 is SGHVS and CDR2 FNYEAQ. The CDR3 loop spans 14 amino acids. Trimming took off 5 bases at V and 4 bases at J, with 12 bases between the two ends. Supplemented by reference TRBV7-6 and TRBJ2-1, the full variable domain reads GAGVSQSPRYKVTKRGQDVALRCDPISGHVSLYWYRQALGQGPEFLTYFNYEAQQDKSGLPNDRFSAERPEGSISTLTIQRTEQRDSAMYRCASSPSVVYNEQFFGPGTRLTVL.

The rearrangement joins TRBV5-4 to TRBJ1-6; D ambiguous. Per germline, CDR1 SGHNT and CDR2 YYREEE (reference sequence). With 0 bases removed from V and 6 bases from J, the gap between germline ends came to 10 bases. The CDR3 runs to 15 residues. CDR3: CASSLDGIGNSPLHF. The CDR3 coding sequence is TGTGCCAGCAGCTTGGACGGCATCGGTAATTCACCCCTCCACTTT. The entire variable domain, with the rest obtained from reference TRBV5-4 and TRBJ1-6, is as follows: ETGVTQSPTHLIKTRGQQVTLRCSSQSGHNTVSWYQQALGQGPQFIFQYYREEENGRGNFPPRFSGLQFPNYSSELNVNALELDDSALYLCASSLDGIGNSPLHFGNGTRLTVT.

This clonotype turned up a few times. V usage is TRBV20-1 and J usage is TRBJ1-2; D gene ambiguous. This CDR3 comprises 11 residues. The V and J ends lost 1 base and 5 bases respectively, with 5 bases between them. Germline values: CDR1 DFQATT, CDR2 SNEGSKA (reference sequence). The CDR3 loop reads CSARVGYGYTF. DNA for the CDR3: TGCAGTGCTAGAGTGGGATATGGCTACACCTTC.

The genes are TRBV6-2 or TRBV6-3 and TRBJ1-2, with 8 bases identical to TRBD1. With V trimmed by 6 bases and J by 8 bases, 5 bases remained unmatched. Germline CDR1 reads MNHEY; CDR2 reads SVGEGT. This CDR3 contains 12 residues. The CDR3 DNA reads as TGTGCCAGCAGCCAGGGGGCTGGCGGCTACACCTTC. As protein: CASSQGAGGYTF.

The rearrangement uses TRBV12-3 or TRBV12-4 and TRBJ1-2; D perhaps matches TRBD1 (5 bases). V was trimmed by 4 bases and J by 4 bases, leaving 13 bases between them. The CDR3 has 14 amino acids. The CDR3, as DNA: TGTGCCAGCAGTTCAACCCGACAGATCTATGGCTACACCTTC. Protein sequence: CASSSTRQIYGYTF.

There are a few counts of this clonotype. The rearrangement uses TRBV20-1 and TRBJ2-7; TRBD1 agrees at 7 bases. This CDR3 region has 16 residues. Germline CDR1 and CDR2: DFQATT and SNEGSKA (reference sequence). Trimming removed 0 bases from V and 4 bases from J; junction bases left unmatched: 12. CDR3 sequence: CSARDERQGRIYEQYF. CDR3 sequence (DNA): TGCAGTGCTAGAGACGAACGACAGGGCCGGATTTACGAGCAGTACTTC.

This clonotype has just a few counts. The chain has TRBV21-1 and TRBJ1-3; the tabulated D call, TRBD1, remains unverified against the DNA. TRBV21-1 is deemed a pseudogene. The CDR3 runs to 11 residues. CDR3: CASITPHTIYF. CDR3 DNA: TGTGCCAGCATCACCCCCCACACCATATATTTT.

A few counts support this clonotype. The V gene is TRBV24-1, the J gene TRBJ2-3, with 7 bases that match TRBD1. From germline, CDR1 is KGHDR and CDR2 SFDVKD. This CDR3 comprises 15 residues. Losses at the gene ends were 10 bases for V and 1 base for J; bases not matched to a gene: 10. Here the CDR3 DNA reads TGTGCCACTTCGATCTCAGGGGGAGGCACAGATACGCAGTATTTT. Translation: CATSISGGGTDTQYF.

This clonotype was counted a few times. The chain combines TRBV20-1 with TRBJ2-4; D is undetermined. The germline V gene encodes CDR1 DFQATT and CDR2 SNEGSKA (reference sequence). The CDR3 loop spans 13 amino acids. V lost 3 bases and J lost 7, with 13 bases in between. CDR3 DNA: TGCAGTGCTAGCTCGGGCGAGCCTAACATTCAGTACTTC. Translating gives CSASSGEPNIQYF.

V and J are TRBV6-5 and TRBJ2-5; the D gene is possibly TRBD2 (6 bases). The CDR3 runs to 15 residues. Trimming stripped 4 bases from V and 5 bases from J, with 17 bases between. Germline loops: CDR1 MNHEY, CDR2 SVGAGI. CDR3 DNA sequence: TGTGCCAGCAGTTCTCTGAGCGGGCAGGTGGAGACCCAGTACTTC. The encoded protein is CASSSLSGQVETQYF.

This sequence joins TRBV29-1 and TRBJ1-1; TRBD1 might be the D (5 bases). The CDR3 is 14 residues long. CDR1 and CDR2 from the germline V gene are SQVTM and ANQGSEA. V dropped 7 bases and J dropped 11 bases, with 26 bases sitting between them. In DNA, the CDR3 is TGCAGCGCCCTCATGACATTGGGGCACCCCGTGGCTTTCTTT. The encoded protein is CSALMTLGHPVAFF.

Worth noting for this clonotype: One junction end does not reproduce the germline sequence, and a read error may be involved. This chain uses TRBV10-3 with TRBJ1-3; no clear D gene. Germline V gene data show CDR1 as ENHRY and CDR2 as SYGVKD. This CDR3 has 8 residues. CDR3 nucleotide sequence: TGCCCCAGGAACACCATATATTTT. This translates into CPRNTIYF.

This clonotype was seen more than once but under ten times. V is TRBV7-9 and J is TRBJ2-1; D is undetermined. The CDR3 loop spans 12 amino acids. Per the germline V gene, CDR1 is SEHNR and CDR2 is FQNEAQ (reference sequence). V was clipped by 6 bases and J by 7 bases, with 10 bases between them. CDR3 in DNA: TGTGCCAGCAGTCCCCCTTCGAATGAGCAGTTCTTC. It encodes CASSPPSNEQFF.

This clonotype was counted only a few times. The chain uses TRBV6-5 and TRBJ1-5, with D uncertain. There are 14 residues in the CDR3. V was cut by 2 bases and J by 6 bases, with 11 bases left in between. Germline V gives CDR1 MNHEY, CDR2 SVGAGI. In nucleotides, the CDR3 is TGTGCCAGCAGTTACGGTCGTAGCGTTCAGCCCCAGCATTTT. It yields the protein CASSYGRSVQPQHF.

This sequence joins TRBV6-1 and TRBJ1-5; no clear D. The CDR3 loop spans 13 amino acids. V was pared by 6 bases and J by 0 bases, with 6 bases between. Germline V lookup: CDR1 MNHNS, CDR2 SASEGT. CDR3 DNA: TGTGCCAGCAGAGAATATAGCAATCAGCCCCAGCATTTT. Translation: CASREYSNQPQHF.

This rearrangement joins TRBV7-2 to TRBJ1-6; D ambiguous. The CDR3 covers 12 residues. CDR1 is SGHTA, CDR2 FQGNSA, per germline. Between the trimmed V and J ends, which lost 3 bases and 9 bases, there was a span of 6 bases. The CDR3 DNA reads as TGTGCCAGCAGCTTTTTCGGTTCACCCCTCCACTTT. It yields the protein CASSFFGSPLHF.

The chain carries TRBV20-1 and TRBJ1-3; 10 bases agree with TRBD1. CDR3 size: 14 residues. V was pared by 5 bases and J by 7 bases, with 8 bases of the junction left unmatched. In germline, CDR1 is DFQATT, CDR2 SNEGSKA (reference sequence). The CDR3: CSAGGGQGSNTIYF. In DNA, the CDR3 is TGCAGTGCTGGAGGGGGACAGGGGAGTAACACCATATATTTT.

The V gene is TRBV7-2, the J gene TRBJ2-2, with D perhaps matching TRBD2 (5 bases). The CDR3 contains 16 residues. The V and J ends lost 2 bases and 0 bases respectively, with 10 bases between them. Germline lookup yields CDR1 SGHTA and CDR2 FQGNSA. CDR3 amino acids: CASSLIQRTNTGELFF. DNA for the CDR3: TGTGCCAGCAGCTTAATACAGCGGACGAACACCGGGGAGCTGTTTTTT.

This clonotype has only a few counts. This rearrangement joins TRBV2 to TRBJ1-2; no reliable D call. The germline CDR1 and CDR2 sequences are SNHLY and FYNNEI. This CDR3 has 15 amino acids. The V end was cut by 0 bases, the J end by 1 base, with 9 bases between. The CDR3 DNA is TGTGCCAGCAGTGAAGCGCTCGGGGATAACTATGGCTACACCTTC. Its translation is CASSEALGDNYGYTF. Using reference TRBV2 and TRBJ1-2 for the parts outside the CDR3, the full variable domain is EPEVTQTPSHQVTQMGQEVILRCVPISNHLYFYWYRQILGQKVEFLVSFYNNEISEKSEIFDDQFSVERPDGSNFTLKIRSTKLEDSAMYFCASSEALGDNYGYTFGSGTRLTVV.

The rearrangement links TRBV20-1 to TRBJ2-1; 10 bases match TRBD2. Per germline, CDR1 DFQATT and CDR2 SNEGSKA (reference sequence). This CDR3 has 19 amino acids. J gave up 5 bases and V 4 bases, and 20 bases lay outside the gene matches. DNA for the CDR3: TGCAGTGCTATGGTCATTAGCGGGGGGACTACCCTGCACAACAATGAGCAGTTCTTC. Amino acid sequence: CSAMVISGGTTLHNNEQFF.

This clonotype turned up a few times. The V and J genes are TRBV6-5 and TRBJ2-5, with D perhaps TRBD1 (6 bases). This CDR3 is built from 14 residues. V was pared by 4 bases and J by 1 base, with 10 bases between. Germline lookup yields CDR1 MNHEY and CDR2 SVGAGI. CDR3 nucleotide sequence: TGTGCCAGCAGTTCCGGACAGCTCCAAGAGACCCAGTACTTC. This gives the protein CASSSGQLQETQYF.

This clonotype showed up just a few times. The chain's CDR3 is CASSYPRTGYTEAFF. CDR3 DNA: TGTGCCAGCAGTTACCCGAGGACGGGGTACACTGAAGCTTTCTTT. The chain recombines TRBV6-2 or TRBV6-3 with TRBJ1-1; D uncertain. The CDR3 is made up of 15 amino acids. V shed 2 bases and J shed 3 bases, with 13 bases lying between them. CDR1 is MNHEY and CDR2 is SVGEGT in the germline V gene.

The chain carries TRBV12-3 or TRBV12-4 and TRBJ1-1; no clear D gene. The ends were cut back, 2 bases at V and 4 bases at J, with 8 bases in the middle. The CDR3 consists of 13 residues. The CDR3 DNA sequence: TGTGCCAGCAGTTTACAGGAGGGCACTGAAGCTTTCTTT. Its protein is CASSLQEGTEAFF.

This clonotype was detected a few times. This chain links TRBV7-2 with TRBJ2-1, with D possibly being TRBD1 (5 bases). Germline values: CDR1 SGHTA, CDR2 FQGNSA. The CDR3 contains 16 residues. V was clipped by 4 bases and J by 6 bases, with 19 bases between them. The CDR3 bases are TGTGCCAGCAGCTCCGAGACCCGAGCTAGGGGCAATGAGCAGTTCTTC. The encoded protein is CASSSETRARGNEQFF.

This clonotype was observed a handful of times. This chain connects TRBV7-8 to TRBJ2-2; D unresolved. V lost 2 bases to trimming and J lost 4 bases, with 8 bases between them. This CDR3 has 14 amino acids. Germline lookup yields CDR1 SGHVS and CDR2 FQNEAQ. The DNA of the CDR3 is TGTGCCAGCAGCTTATTGTGGCGCACCGGGGAGCTGTTTTTT. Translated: CASSLLWRTGELFF. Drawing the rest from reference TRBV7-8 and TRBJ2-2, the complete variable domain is GAGVSQSPRYKVAKRGQDVALRCDPISGHVSLFWYQQALGQGPEFLTYFQNEAQLDKSGLPSDRFFAERPEGSVSTLKIQRTQQEDSAVYLCASSLLWRTGELFFGEGSRLTVL.

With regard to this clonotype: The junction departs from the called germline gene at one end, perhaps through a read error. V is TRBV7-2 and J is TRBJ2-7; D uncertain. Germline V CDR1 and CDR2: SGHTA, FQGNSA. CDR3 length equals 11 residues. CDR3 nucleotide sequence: TGTGCCAGCCGCTTCGAGTACGAGCAGTACTTC. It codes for CASRFEYEQYF.